This T cell receptor (beta chain) appears in the sequencing data of a study of beta chain features in type 1 diabetes. Regarding the study as a whole: All four CD4+ subsets from Type 1 diabetes patients carried moderately but significantly shorter TCRB CDR3s.

Every bit of the isolated RNA underwent reverse transcription, so sequencing read expressed TCRB transcripts. Profiled with immunoSEQ multiplex PCR; TCRdb holds only in-frame clones, not every one. The sample has 200,000 to 250,000 clones, around 65% seen once. This clone was detected a few times. Its target is unknown. The germline gives CDR1 LNHNV, CDR2 YYDKDF (reference sequence). Trimming cost V 0 bases and J 4 bases; bases outside gene matches: 4. The CDR3 runs 15 residues. A CD45RO/CCR7/CD25/CD127/CD95/CD27 panel sorted naive, central memory, regulatory and stem cell-like memory CD4+ cells. Post-sort purity exceeded 95% for all sorted populations.

The sample was naive CD4+ T cells from blood. The V and J genes are TRBV15 and TRBJ2-3; the match to TRBD2 covers 7 bases. This clonotype originated in a man younger than 45 in good health. CDR3 DNA: TGTGCCACCAGCAGAGATGGCGGGAGCGCAGATACGCAGTATTTT. This gives the protein CATSRDGGSADTQYF.